In its sample, the clone carrying this T cell receptor beta chain was seen many times. Amplified TCR beta CDR3 regions were obtained using RNA transcripts as template. HTBI-primed RT-PCR formed the first round, and a multiplex PCR formed the second. One entry per CDR3 protein results from TCRdb running MiXCR on the multiplex PCR reads. The sample lists about 740,000 distinct CDR3 sequences, 40% occurring once. The length of the CDR3 is 15 residues. CDR1 and CDR2 (germline): SEHNR, FQNEAQ (reference sequence). Unmatched junction bases numbered 7, after V lost 2 bases and J lost 7 bases. The data were taken from a study of Graves' ophthalmopathy and Graves' hyperthyroidism. Establishment of the diagnosis relied upon clinical symptoms, serum thyroxine, TRAb, thyroid ultrasound and orbital computed tomography.

This receptor was obtained from an adult man with Graves' ophthalmopathy. The sample was peripheral blood. The V and J genes are TRBV7-9 and TRBJ1-2; 10 bases agree with TRBD1. The CDR3 loop is CASSLKGQGMAGYTF. The CDR3 DNA reads as TGTGCCAGCAGCTTAAAGGGACAGGGGATGGCTGGCTACACCTTC. The full variable domain, its missing parts supplied by reference TRBV7-9 and TRBJ1-2, is DTGVSQNPRHKITKRGQNVTFRCDPISEHNRLYWYRQTLGQGPEFLTYFQNEAQLEKSRLLSDRFSAERPKGSFSTLEIQRTEQGDSAMYLCASSLKGQGMAGYTFGSGTRLTVV.